The 16 T cell receptor beta chains given below trace back to one sample, sequenced in a study of T cell repertoires in cytomegalovirus infection. TCRdb independently ran MiXCR on the reads; one entry per CDR3 protein. The table lists 110,000 to 150,000 distinct CDR3 sequences, over 30% of them singletons. For these TCRs, the target antigens are not known. Sequencing used CD8+ T cells from cultured PBMCs, obtained from culture after CMV antigen stimulation. Receptors were obtained from a human donor in good health (CMV status not recorded). Some clones in this sample may be carry-over from other donors' samples.

This clonotype was detected once. The J gene is TRBJ1-1, the V gene TRBV6-2 or TRBV6-3; maybe TRBD1 (6 bases). The CDR3 is 15 amino acids. The ends were cut back, 8 bases at V and 0 bases at J, with 16 bases in the middle. Germline V gives CDR1 MNHEY, CDR2 SVGEGT. CDR3 bases: TGTGCCAGCCAACAGGGTCTTTACATGAACACTGAAGCTTTCTTT. It encodes CASQQGLYMNTEAFF.

The chain combines TRBV24-1 with TRBJ2-5; D may match TRBD1 or TRBD2 (6 bases each). Germline CDR1 is KGHDR and CDR2 is SFDVKD. V gave up 4 bases and J gave up 1 base, with 15 bases separating them. This CDR3 has 16 residues. In DNA form, the CDR3 reads TGTGCCACCAGTGAATGGACAGCGGAGGGCCAAGAGACCCAGTACTTC. Translating it yields CATSEWTAEGQETQYF.

The V and J genes are TRBV7-2 and TRBJ2-1; TRBD1 matches at 11 bases. Trimming removed 2 bases from V and 7 bases from J; junction bases left unmatched: 10. The CDR3 has 17 amino acids. Per germline, CDR1 SGHTA and CDR2 FQGNSA. The CDR3: CASSLTPGQGAKNEQFF. The CDR3 coding sequence is TGTGCCAGCAGCTTAACACCCGGACAGGGGGCTAAAAATGAGCAGTTCTTC.

The table lists this clonotype with many counts. The J gene is TRBJ1-1, the V gene TRBV7-6; D is unclear. Germline CDR1 and CDR2: SGHVS and FNYEAQ. V gave up 1 base and J gave up 11 bases, with 14 bases separating them. The CDR3 is 13 residues long. Here the CDR3 DNA reads TGTGCCAGCAGCTTAGAGGCCAGGAGAGAGGCTTTCTTT. Its translation: CASSLEARREAFF.

This clonotype turned up a few times. The chain couples TRBV5-1 to TRBJ2-7; perhaps TRBD2 as D (6 bases). The CDR3 spans 14 residues. The germline V and J ends were trimmed by 4 bases and 4 bases, with 15 bases remaining between them. Germline lookup yields CDR1 SGHRS and CDR2 YFSETQ. In DNA form, the CDR3 reads TGCGCCAGCAGCCACCGAACGGGGGTGTACGAGCAGTACTTC. This translates into CASSHRTGVYEQYF.

CDR3 in DNA: TGTGCCAGCAGCCCACACGTCCGTCTAGGGGTGTACAATGAGCAGTTCTTC. Protein sequence: CASSPHVRLGVYNEQFF. The V gene is TRBV6-6, the J gene TRBJ2-1; a possible D gene is TRBD1 (5 bases). Germline CDR1 is MNHNY and CDR2 is SVGAGI (reference sequence). This CDR3 is 17 amino acids long. Trimming cost V 6 bases and J 4 bases, with 22 bases left between them.

This clonotype has a count of ten or more. The chain combines TRBV7-2 with TRBJ2-5, with D possibly TRBD1 on 6 matching bases. Trimming cost V 7 bases and J 4 bases, with 19 bases left between them. The CDR3 sequence is 15 residues long. From germline, CDR1 is SGHTA and CDR2 FQGNSA. CDR3 sequence reads: CASTEQQGARETQYF. In DNA, the CDR3 is TGTGCCAGCACCGAACAACAGGGTGCAAGAGAGACCCAGTACTTC. Full variable domain (rest looked up from reference TRBV7-2 and TRBJ2-5): GAGVSQSPSNKVTEKGKDVELRCDPISGHTALYWYRQSLGQGLEFLIYFQGNSAPDKSGLPSDRFSAERTGGSVSTLTIQRTQQEDSAVYLCASTEQQGARETQYFGPGTRLLVL.

The V gene is TRBV6-5, the J gene TRBJ1-2; 10 bases match TRBD1. Trimming took 4 bases from V and 7 from J; bases not matched to a gene: 18. The CDR3 spans 18 residues. Germline V gene lookup returns CDR1 MNHEY and CDR2 SVGAGI. In nucleotides, the CDR3 is TGTGCCAGCAGTTCCTACGCCCCTTTCCAGGACAGGGGGTCTGGCTACACCTTC. It translates to CASSSYAPFQDRGSGYTF.

This clonotype was seen only a few times. The gene calls are TRBV19 and TRBJ1-5, with TRBD1 identical over 7 bases. In germline, CDR1 is LNHDA, CDR2 SQIVND (reference sequence). The CDR3 extends over 12 amino acids. CDR3 in amino acids: CASTTGNQPQHF. CDR3 DNA sequence: TGTGCTTCAACGACAGGGAACCAGCCCCAGCATTTT.

The CDR3 sequence is CASSLYPGASYEQYF. The CDR3 DNA is TGTGCCAGCAGCTTGTACCCGGGGGCCTCCTACGAGCAGTACTTC. This rearrangement joins TRBV5-6 to TRBJ2-7, with D perhaps TRBD1 or TRBD2 (6 bases each). V was trimmed by 1 base and J by 0 bases, leaving 11 bases between them. The V gene's germline CDR1 is SGHDT and CDR2 YYEEEE. The CDR3 is made up of 15 amino acids. The whole variable domain, filled in from reference TRBV5-6 and TRBJ2-7, reads DAGVTQSPTHLIKTRGQQVTLRCSPKSGHDTVSWYQQALGQGPQFIFQYYEEEERQRGNFPDRFSGHQFPNYSSELNVNALLLGDSALYLCASSLYPGASYEQYFGPGTRLTVT.

V is TRBV29-1 and J is TRBJ2-1; 10 positions match TRBD2. The CDR3 is 12 residues long. After removal of 7 bases from V and 9 bases from J, the junction contained 6 bases not matched to a gene. Germline assignment: CDR1 SQVTM and CDR2 ANQGSEA. CDR3 residues: CSGVAGGGEQFF. In DNA, the CDR3 is TGCAGCGGGGTAGCGGGGGGAGGTGAGCAGTTCTTC.

This clonotype was observed many times. The rearrangement uses TRBV7-8 and TRBJ2-2, with D unresolved. Germline loops: CDR1 SGHVS, CDR2 FQNEAQ. V lost 5 bases and J lost 4, with 20 bases in between. This CDR3 region has 17 residues. CDR3 sequence reads: CASSKNLFQLGTGELFF. The DNA of the CDR3 is TGTGCCAGCAGCAAAAATCTCTTCCAGTTGGGCACCGGGGAGCTGTTTTTT. The full variable domain, its missing parts supplied by reference TRBV7-8 and TRBJ2-2, is GAGVSQSPRYKVAKRGQDVALRCDPISGHVSLFWYQQALGQGPEFLTYFQNEAQLDKSGLPSDRFFAERPEGSVSTLKIQRTQQEDSAVYLCASSKNLFQLGTGELFFGEGSRLTVL.

This clonotype was observed a handful of times. The chain has TRBV20-1 and TRBJ2-2; D unclear. V was pared by 4 bases and J by 0 bases, with 3 bases between. Germline assignment: CDR1 DFQATT and CDR2 SNEGSKA (reference sequence). The CDR3 length is 12 residues. The CDR3 DNA sequence: TGCAGTGCTACACCGAACACCGGGGAGCTGTTTTTT. Translating gives CSATPNTGELFF.

This clonotype was detected only a few times. The rearrangement joins TRBV15 to TRBJ2-6, with D maybe TRBD1 (7 bases). CDR3 length: 19 residues. Trimming stripped 2 bases from V and 0 bases from J, with 17 bases between. Germline CDR1 and CDR2: LNHNV and YYDKDF (reference sequence). CDR3 in DNA: TGTGCCACCAGCAGACTAGGGGGGACAGCCCTCTCTGGGGCCAACGTCCTGACTTTC. As protein: CATSRLGGTALSGANVLTF. The entire variable domain, with the rest obtained from reference TRBV15 and TRBJ2-6, is as follows: DAMVIQNPRYQVTQFGKPVTLSCSQTLNHNVMYWYQQKSSQAPKLLFHYYDKDFNNEADTPDNFQSRRPNTSFCFLDIRSPGLGDTAMYLCATSRLGGTALSGANVLTFGAGSRLTVL.

This clonotype has a handful of counts. The rearrangement joins TRBV6-5 to TRBJ1-1; a possible D gene is TRBD1 (5 bases). Germline CDR1 MNHEY, CDR2 SVGAGI. The CDR3 is made up of 14 amino acids. The germline V and J ends were trimmed by 8 bases and 4 bases, with 17 bases remaining between them. CDR3 DNA: TGTGCCAGCCTATACGGTCCGGGGGGCACTGAAGCTTTCTTT. It codes for CASLYGPGGTEAFF.

The V and J genes are TRBV12-3 or TRBV12-4 and TRBJ2-5; weak D call: TRBD1 (8 bases). V shed 6 bases and J shed 3 bases, with 17 bases lying between them. The CDR3 extends over 15 amino acids. Here the CDR3 reads CASSRQGRVEETQYF. The CDR3 DNA is TGTGCCAGCAGCCGACAGGGGAGGGTGGAAGAGACCCAGTACTTC.